What follows are 18 T cell receptor beta chains derived from one specimen sequenced in a study of blood T cell repertoires in COVID-19. The data were produced by immunoSEQ multiplex PCR, yet TCRdb's version contains in-frame clones alone and is incomplete. The sample consists of roughly 120,000 clones, around 80% of them appearing once. Sequencing was done on a sample of peripheral blood. These receptors were obtained from a man aged 65-85 years with acute or convalescent COVID-19.

The chain couples TRBV5-1 to TRBJ2-7; 7 bases line up with TRBD1. With 2 bases clipped from V and 1 base from J, the junction kept 6 bases outside the gene matches. CDR3 length equals 15 residues. Germline V gene data show CDR1 as SGHRS and CDR2 as YFSETQ. This chain's CDR3 is CASSFLTGQSYEQYF. The CDR3 coding sequence is TGCGCCAGCAGCTTCCTGACAGGGCAATCCTACGAGCAGTACTTC.

The gene calls are TRBV6-5 and TRBJ1-2; D remains ambiguous. The CDR3 is 14 amino acids. Germline V gene sequence: CDR1 MNHEY, CDR2 SVGAGI. Between the trimmed V and J ends, which lost 5 bases and 4 bases, there was a span of 14 bases. CDR3 bases: TGTGCCAGCAGTCCGTCGACTGTCGCCTATGGCTACACCTTC. Its translation: CASSPSTVAYGYTF.

V is TRBV27 and J is TRBJ2-1; D is undetermined. This CDR3 comprises 12 residues. Germline V CDR1 and CDR2: MNHEY, SMNVEV (reference sequence). V gave up 3 bases and J gave up 9 bases, with 9 bases separating them. CDR3 nucleotides: TGTGCCAGCAGTTTGCCGATCGGTGAGCAGTTCTTC. This codes for CASSLPIGEQFF.

V usage is TRBV7-9 and J usage is TRBJ1-2, with a tentative D call TRBD1 (6 bases). CDR1 and CDR2 (germline): SEHNR, FQNEAQ (reference sequence). Trimming removed 5 bases at V and 5 bases at J, with 15 bases between. The CDR3 consists of 14 residues. CDR3 nucleotides: TGTGCCAGCAGCCAAGGGACAACGCATTATGGCTACACCTTC. It yields the protein CASSQGTTHYGYTF.

The chain joins TRBV2 to TRBJ1-4, with a possible D match to TRBD1 (6 bases). This CDR3 spans 14 amino acids. Germline values: CDR1 SNHLY, CDR2 FYNNEI. Trimming removed 6 bases from V and 4 bases from J, with 12 bases in between. This chain's CDR3 is CASSEQGRNEKLFF. In DNA form, the CDR3 reads TGTGCCAGCAGCGAACAGGGCCGTAATGAAAAACTGTTTTTT.

In DNA form, the CDR3 reads TGTGCCAGCAGCGTAACTAGCGGAGCCTCTGGGGCCAACGTCCTGACTTTC. This gives the protein CASSVTSGASGANVLTF. V gene TRBV9 combines with J gene TRBJ2-6; TRBD2 aligns across 8 bases. Unmatched junction bases numbered 3, after V lost 1 base and J lost 0 bases. Germline loops: CDR1 SGDLS, CDR2 YYNGEE. This CDR3 region has 17 residues.

The chain joins TRBV6-1 to TRBJ1-1, with TRBD1 matching over 8 bases. This CDR3 has 13 residues. Per germline, CDR1 MNHNS and CDR2 SASEGT. The V and J ends lost 2 bases and 10 bases, in that order; junction bases with no gene match: 6. The CDR3 sequence: CASSENRGWRAFF. The CDR3 nucleotides read TGTGCCAGCAGTGAAAACAGGGGGTGGAGAGCTTTCTTT.

The chain combines TRBV7-2 with TRBJ2-5, with 9 bases that match TRBD1. CDR3 length: 14 amino acids. CDR1 is SGHTA and CDR2 is FQGNSA in the germline V gene. J gave up 3 bases and V 5 bases, and 4 bases lay outside the gene matches. The CDR3: CASSQRTGEETQYF. The DNA of the CDR3 is TGTGCCAGCAGCCAGCGGACAGGGGAAGAGACCCAGTACTTC.

This chain links TRBV27 with TRBJ1-4; TRBD1 is a possible D gene (5 bases). Deletions cut 5 bases from V and 6 bases from J, with 16 bases between. The CDR3 loop spans 15 amino acids. Germline-derived CDR1 and CDR2 are MNHEY and SMNVEV (reference sequence). CDR3 nucleotide sequence: TGTGCCAGCAGTCCATCGGGACTCCGCTATGAAAAACTGTTTTTT. This translates into CASSPSGLRYEKLFF.

The chain uses TRBV18 and TRBJ2-7; the D gene is possibly TRBD1 (5 bases). V was shortened by 2 bases and J by 0 bases, with 8 bases between the two germline ends. Germline CDR1 is KGHSH and CDR2 is LQKENI. CDR3 length: 14 amino acids. The CDR3 DNA reads TGTGCCAGCTCACCAAAGGACAACTCCTACGAGCAGTACTTC. Its translation: CASSPKDNSYEQYF.

CDR3: CASRSGGAGTGELFF. In DNA, the CDR3 is TGTGCCAGCAGGAGCGGGGGGGCCGGCACCGGGGAGCTGTTTTTT. The chain joins TRBV28 to TRBJ2-2; 10 bases are shared with TRBD2. Germline loops: CDR1 MDHEN, CDR2 SYDVKM. Unmatched junction bases numbered 5, after V lost 6 bases and J lost 4 bases. CDR3 size: 15 residues.

The rearrangement links TRBV7-6 to TRBJ1-3; D gene unclear. In germline, CDR1 is SGHVS, CDR2 FNYEAQ. The CDR3 consists of 14 residues. The ends were cut back, 5 bases at V and 1 base at J, with 9 bases in the middle. The CDR3 nucleotides read TGTGCCAGCAGCCCGGGAGGGTCTGGAAACACCATATATTTT. It specifies CASSPGGSGNTIYF.

The gene calls are TRBV5-6 and TRBJ1-6, with 9 nucleotides matching TRBD1. The germline gives CDR1 SGHDT, CDR2 YYEEEE. The CDR3 covers 14 residues. Unmatched junction bases numbered 9, after V lost 4 bases and J lost 13 bases. Here the CDR3 reads CASSRGQGLNPLHF. CDR3 coding DNA: TGTGCCAGCAGCCGGGGACAGGGATTAAACCCCCTCCACTTT.

The rearrangement links TRBV28 to TRBJ1-1; a weak D match, TRBD1 (5 bases). CDR3 length: 13 amino acids. The germline gives CDR1 MDHEN, CDR2 SYDVKM. Deletions cut 8 bases from V and 6 bases from J, with 16 bases between. Written as DNA, the CDR3 is TGTGCCAGCCGCTCCCGGGGAGGGGCTGAAGCTTTCTTT. The encoded protein is CASRSRGGAEAFF.

The chain uses TRBV21-1 and TRBJ1-2; the table calls TRBD1, which could not be checked here. TRBV21-1 is listed as a pseudogene. There are 14 residues in the CDR3. The CDR3 region is CASSRRQVLGGYTF. CDR3 coding DNA: TGTGCCAGCAGCAGAAGACAGGTCCTAGGTGGCTACACCTTC.

The CDR3 spells CATNSGNTIYF. CDR3 in DNA: TGTGCCACCAACTCTGGAAACACCATATATTTT. The rearrangement links TRBV7-9 to TRBJ1-3; no firm D call. V was pared by 10 bases and J by 0 bases, with 4 bases between. Germline values: CDR1 SEHNR, CDR2 FQNEAQ (reference sequence). This CDR3 has 11 amino acids.

This clone was seen a single time. The rearrangement uses TRBV29-1 and TRBJ1-4; 8 nucleotides match TRBD1. The CDR3 loop spans 11 amino acids. The J segment lost 11 bases and the V segment lost 4 bases, leaving 3 bases of the junction unmatched. Germline lookup yields CDR1 SQVTM and CDR2 ANQGSEA. The CDR3 DNA sequence: TGCAGCGTTGGACAGGGGAAGAAACTGTTTTTT. Translated: CSVGQGKKLFF.

This chain joins TRBV7-3 and TRBJ2-1; D not certain. Germline CDR1 SGHTA, CDR2 FQGTGA. The CDR3 loop spans 15 amino acids. V lost 2 bases to trimming and J lost 0 bases, with 8 bases between them. CDR3 loop: CASSLSRDSYNEQFF. CDR3 bases: TGTGCCAGCAGCTTATCTCGCGACTCCTACAATGAGCAGTTCTTC.